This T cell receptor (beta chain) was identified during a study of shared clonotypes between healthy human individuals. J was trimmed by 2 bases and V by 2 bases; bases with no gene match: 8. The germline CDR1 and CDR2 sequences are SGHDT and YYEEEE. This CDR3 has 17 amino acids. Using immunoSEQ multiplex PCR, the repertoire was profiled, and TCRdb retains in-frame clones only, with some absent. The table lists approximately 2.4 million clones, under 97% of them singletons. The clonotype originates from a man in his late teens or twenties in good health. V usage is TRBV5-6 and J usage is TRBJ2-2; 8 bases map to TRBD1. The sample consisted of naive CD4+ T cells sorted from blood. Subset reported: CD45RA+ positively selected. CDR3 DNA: TGTGCCAGCAGCTTCGGACCCCAGGGGGCCAACACCGGGGAGCTGTTTTTT. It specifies CASSFGPQGANTGELFF.